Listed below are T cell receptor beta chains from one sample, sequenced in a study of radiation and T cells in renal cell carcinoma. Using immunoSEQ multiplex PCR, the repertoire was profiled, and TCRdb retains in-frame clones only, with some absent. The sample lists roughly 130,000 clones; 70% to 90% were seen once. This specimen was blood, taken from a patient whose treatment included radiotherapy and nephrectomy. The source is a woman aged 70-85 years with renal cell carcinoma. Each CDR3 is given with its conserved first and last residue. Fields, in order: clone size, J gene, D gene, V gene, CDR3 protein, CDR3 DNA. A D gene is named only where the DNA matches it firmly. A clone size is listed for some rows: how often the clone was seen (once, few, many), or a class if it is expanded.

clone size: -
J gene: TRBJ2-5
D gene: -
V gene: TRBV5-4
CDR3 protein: CASSSQGEGETQYF
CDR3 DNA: TGTGCCAGCAGCTCACAGGGGGAGGGAGAGACCCAGTACTTC

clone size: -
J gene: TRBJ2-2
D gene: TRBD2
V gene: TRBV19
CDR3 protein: CASRSGGAGGELFF
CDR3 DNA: TGTGCCAGTCGCAGCGGGGGGGCAGGCGGGGAGCTGTTTTTT

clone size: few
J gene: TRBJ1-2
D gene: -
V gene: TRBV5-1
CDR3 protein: CASSLSGTSFLRGYTF
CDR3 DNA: TGCGCCAGCAGCTTGAGCGGGACAAGCTTCCTTCGTGGCTACACCTTC

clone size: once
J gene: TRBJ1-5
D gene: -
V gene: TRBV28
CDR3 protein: CASSLVREPQHF
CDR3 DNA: TGTGCCAGCAGTTTGGTTAGGGAGCCCCAGCATTTT

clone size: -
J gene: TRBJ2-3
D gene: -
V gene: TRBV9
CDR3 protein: CASSVVLAREADTQYF
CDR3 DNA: TGTGCCAGCAGCGTAGTACTAGCCCGTGAGGCGGATACGCAGTATTTT

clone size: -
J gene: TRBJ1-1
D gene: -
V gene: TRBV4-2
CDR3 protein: CASRSHTGRNGMNTEAFF
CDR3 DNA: TGTGCCAGCAGATCTCATACTGGACGGAATGGGATGAACACTGAAGCTTTCTTT

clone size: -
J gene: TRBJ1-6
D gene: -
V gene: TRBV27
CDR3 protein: CASSLEGNSPLHF
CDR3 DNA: TGTGCCAGCAGTTTAGAGGGGAATTCACCCCTCCACTTT

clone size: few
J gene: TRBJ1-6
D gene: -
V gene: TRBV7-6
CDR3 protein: CASSLGQGAPLHF
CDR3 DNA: TGTGCCAGCAGCTTAGGGCAGGGTGCACCCCTCCACTTT

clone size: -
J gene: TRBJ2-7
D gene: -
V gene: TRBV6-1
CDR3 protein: CASSEAPAIGEYF
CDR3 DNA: TGTGCCAGCAGTGAAGCCCCGGCCATTGGGGAGTACTTC

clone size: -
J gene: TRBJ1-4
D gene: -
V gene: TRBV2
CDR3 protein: CASSLAGQGEKLFF
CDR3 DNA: TGTGCCAGCAGCCTCGCAGGGCAGGGTGAAAAACTGTTTTTT

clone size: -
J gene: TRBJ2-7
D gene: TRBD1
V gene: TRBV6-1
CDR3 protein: CASSGTGPYEQYF
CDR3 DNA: TGTGCCAGCAGTGGGACAGGGCCCTACGAGCAGTACTTC

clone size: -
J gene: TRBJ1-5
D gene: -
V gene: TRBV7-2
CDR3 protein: CASSPGGITNQPQHF
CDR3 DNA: TGTGCCAGCAGCCCCGGGGGGATTACCAATCAGCCCCAGCATTTT

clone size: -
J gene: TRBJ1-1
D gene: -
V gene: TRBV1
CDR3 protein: CTSSHETGGSTEAFF
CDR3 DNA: TGCACCAGCAGCCATGAGACAGGGGGTTCCACTGAAGCTTTCTTT

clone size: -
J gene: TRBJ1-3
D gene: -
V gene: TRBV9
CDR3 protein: CASSVSRAGNTIYF
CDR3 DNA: TGTGCCAGCAGCGTAAGCAGGGCTGGAAACACCATATATTTT

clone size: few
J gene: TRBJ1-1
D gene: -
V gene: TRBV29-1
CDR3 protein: CSSADSLNTEAFF
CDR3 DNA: TGCAGCTCAGCGGACAGTTTGAACACTGAAGCTTTCTTT

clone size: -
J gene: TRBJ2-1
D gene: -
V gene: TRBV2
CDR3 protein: CASSEIPGPHNEQFF
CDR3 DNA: TGTGCCAGCAGTGAAATACCCGGCCCACACAATGAGCAGTTCTTC

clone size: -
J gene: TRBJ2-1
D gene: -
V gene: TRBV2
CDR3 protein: CASSGGRSYNEQFF
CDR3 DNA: TGTGCCAGCAGTGGGGGGAGATCCTACAATGAGCAGTTCTTC

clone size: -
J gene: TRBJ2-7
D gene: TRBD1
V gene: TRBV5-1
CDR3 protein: CASRLSRTGVSYEQYF
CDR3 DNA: TGCGCCAGCAGGTTGTCAAGGACAGGGGTCTCCTACGAGCAGTACTTC

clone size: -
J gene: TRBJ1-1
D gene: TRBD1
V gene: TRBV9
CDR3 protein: CASSVGRDSLNTEAFF
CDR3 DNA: TGTGCCAGCAGCGTAGGGAGGGACAGCTTGAACACTGAAGCTTTCTTT

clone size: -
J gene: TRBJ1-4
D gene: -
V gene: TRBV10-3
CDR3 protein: CAISEGGQAGEKLFF
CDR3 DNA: TGTGCCATCAGTGAGGGGGGTCAAGCAGGTGAAAAACTGTTTTTT

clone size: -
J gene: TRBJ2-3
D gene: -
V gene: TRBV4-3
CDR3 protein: CASSQPDTDTQYF
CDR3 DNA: TGCGCCAGCAGCCAACCAGACACAGATACGCAGTATTTT

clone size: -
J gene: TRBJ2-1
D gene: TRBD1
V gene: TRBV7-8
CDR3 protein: CASSLAAGGNEQFF
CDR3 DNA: TGTGCCAGCAGCTTAGCGGCAGGGGGTAATGAGCAGTTCTTC

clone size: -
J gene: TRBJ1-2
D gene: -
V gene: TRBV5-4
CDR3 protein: CASTLDSNYGYTF
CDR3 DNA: TGTGCCAGCACCCTAGACAGTAACTATGGCTACACCTTC

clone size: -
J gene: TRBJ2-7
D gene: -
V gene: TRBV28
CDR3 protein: CASSLSWGIYEQYF
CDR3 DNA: TGTGCCAGCAGTTTATCCTGGGGTATCTACGAGCAGTACTTC

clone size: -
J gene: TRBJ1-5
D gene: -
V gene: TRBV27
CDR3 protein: CASSLKGTVSNQPQHF
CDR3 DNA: TGTGCCAGCAGTTTAAAGGGGACGGTGAGCAATCAGCCCCAGCATTTT

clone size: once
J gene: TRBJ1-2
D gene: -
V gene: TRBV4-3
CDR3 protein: CASSPRPGSYGYTF
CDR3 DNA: TGCGCCAGCAGCCCCCGGCCAGGGAGCTATGGCTACACCTTC

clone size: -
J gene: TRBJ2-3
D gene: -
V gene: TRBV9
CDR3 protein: CASSVDVGIWDTQYF
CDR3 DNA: TGTGCCAGCAGCGTCGATGTTGGAATTTGGGATACGCAGTATTTT

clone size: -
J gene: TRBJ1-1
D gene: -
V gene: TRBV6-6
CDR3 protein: CASSYPGRDTEAFF
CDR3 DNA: TGTGCCAGCAGTTACCCCGGGCGCGACACTGAAGCTTTCTTT

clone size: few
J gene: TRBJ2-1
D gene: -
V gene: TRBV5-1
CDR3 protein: CASTRLSGSYNEQFF
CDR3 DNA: TGCGCCAGCACCCGGCTGTCGGGTTCCTACAATGAGCAGTTCTTC

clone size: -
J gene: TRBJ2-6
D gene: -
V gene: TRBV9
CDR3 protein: CASSVALLSGANVLTF
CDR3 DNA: TGTGCCAGCAGCGTAGCTCTCTTGTCTGGGGCCAACGTCCTGACTTTC

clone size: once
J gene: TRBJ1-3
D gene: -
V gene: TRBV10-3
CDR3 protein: CAISGSGNTIYF
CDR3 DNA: TGTGCCATCAGTGGCTCTGGAAACACCATATATTTT

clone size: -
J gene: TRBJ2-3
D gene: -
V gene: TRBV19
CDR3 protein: CASSKSWATETDTQYF
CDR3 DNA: TGTGCCAGTAGTAAATCGTGGGCAACGGAAACAGATACGCAGTATTTT

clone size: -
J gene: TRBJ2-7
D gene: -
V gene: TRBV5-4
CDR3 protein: CASSWGPREQYF
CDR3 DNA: TGTGCCAGCAGCTGGGGACCACGCGAGCAGTACTTC

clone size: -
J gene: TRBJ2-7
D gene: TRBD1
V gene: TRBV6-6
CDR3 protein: CASRGTASYEQYF
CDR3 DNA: TGTGCCAGCAGAGGGACAGCTTCCTACGAGCAGTACTTC

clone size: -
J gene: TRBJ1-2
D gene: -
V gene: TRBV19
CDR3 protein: CASSTGRFYGYTF
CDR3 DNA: TGTGCCAGTTCCACCGGACGGTTCTATGGCTACACCTTC

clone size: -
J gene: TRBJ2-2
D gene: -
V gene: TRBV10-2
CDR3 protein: CASRKSSNTGELFF
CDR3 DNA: TGCGCCAGCCGCAAGAGTTCGAACACCGGGGAGCTGTTTTTT

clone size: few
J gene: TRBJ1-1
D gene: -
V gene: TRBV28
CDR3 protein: CASRSLGPGEAFF
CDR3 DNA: TGTGCCAGCAGATCCCTTGGACCCGGTGAAGCTTTCTTT

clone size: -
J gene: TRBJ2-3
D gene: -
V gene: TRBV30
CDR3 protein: CAWEVSGSTDTQYF
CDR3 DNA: TGTGCCTGGGAGGTTAGCGGAAGCACAGATACGCAGTATTTT

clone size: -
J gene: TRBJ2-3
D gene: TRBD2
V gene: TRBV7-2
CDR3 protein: CASSPSGVSTDTQYF
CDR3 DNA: TGTGCCAGCAGCCCGAGCGGGGTTAGCACAGATACGCAGTATTTT

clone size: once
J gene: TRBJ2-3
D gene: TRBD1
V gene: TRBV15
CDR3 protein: CATSNEQGARTDTQYF
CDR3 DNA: TGTGCCACCAGCAACGAACAGGGGGCGCGAACAGATACGCAGTATTTT

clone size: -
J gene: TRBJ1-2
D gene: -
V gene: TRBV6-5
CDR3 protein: CASIAAGSYGYTF
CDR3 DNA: TGTGCCAGCATAGCGGCAGGAAGCTATGGCTACACCTTC

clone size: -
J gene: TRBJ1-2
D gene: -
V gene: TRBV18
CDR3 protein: CASSPGPGDGYTF
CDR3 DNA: TGTGCCAGCTCACCTGGGCCGGGAGATGGCTACACCTTC

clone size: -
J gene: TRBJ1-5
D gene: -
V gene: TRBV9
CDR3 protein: CASSLSPNQPQHF
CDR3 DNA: TGTGCCAGCAGCCTCAGCCCTAATCAGCCCCAGCATTTT

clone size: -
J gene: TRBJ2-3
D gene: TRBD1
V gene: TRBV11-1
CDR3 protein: CASSFGQGTTDTQYF
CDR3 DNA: TGTGCCAGCAGCTTCGGACAGGGCACCACAGATACGCAGTATTTT

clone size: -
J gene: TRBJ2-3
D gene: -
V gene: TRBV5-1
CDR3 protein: CASSLGVRGTQYF
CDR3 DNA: TGCGCCAGCAGCTTGGGGGTCCGAGGTACGCAGTATTTT

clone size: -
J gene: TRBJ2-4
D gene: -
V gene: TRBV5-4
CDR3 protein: CASSSYKAKNIQYF
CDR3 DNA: TGTGCCAGCAGCTCCTACAAGGCCAAAAACATTCAGTACTTC